This TCR beta chain appears in the sequencing data of a study of PD-L1 blockade in urothelial cancer. Across the study: In terms of prior chemotherapy, patients had received 0 to 3 regimens.

Time point in this sample: peripheral blood 6 weeks after treatment start. Measured with immunoSEQ multiplex PCR; TCRdb has only the in-frame clones, and not every one. This table holds 120,000 or so clones, 86% found once. The material was PBMCs, obtained around atezolizumab (anti-PD-L1) treatment. This receptor was identified in a man in his forties or fifties with urothelial cancer.

The CDR3, as DNA: TGTGCCAGTACTCCGGGACAGGGGTTCTACAATGAGCAGTTCTTC. This codes for CASTPGQGFYNEQFF. The rearrangement uses TRBV19 and TRBJ2-1; 10 bases align to TRBD1. The CDR3 is 15 amino acids. Germline CDR1 LNHDA, CDR2 SQIVND (reference sequence). The V segment lost 7 bases and the J segment 3 bases; nucleotides outside the gene matches: 6. Variable domain in full (rest from reference TRBV19 and TRBJ2-1): DGGITQSPKYLFRKEGQNVTLSCEQNLNHDAMYWYRQDPGQGLRLIYYSQIVNDFQKGDIAEGYSVSREKKESFPLTVTSAQKNPTAFYLCASTPGQGFYNEQFFGPGTRLTVL.